A selection of T cell receptor beta chains follows, all from one sample in a study of blood T cell repertoires in COVID-19. Data came from immunoSEQ multiplex PCR; TCRdb stores just in-frame clones and leaves some out. The sample shows some 530,000 clones, roughly nine tenths of them seen only once. Sequencing was done on a sample of PBMCs or T cells enriched from blood (not recorded which). Receptors originate from a woman in her sixties or seventies who had recovered from COVID-19. Both conserved end residues are part of each CDR3. The D gene is left open where the match is weak. Expanded clones are given a class, and other clones once, few, many or no size at all.

j_call d_call clone_size v_call cdr3_nt cdr3_aa
TRBJ2-1 . . TRBV15 TGTGCCACCAGCAGAGGGGGCCCCGCGTGGCAGTTCTTC CATSRGGPAWQFF
TRBJ1-1 . . TRBV18 TGTGCCAGCTCACCAAATCAGGGATTTCACACTGAAGCTTTCTTT CASSPNQGFHTEAFF
TRBJ1-2 TRBD1 . TRBV30 TGTGCCTGGAGTCCCGGGACAGGGCTTACTGGCTACACCTTC CAWSPGTGLTGYTF
TRBJ2-6 . . TRBV5-1 TGCGCCAGCAGCCGCTCGACGGAGATGGGTGGGGCCAACGTCCTGACTTTC CASSRSTEMGGANVLTF
TRBJ2-2 TRBD1 . TRBV19 TGTGCCAGTAAGACGCTACAGGGGGCGAACACCGGGGAGCTGTTTTTT CASKTLQGANTGELFF
TRBJ2-1 TRBD1 . TRBV9 TGTGCCAGCAGCGCAGGACAGGGGGGGAACAATGAGCAGTTCTTC CASSAGQGGNNEQFF
TRBJ1-5 . . TRBV5-1 TGCGCCAGCAGCTTGGCGGGAGACAATCAGCCCCAGCATTTT CASSLAGDNQPQHF
TRBJ1-5 TRBD1 once TRBV27 TGTGCCAGCAATCGTCAGGGGGAGAATCAGCCCCAGCATTTT CASNRQGENQPQHF
TRBJ1-3 . once TRBV9 TGTGCCAGCAGCGTAGATTTAGGGGCGGACACCATATATTTT CASSVDLGADTIYF
TRBJ1-4 . . TRBV25-1 TGTGCCAGCAAGGACAGCCTTACTAGTGAAAAACTGTTTTTT CASKDSLTSEKLFF
TRBJ1-3 . once TRBV5-1 TGCGCCAGCAGCCGGGACACGGGAAACACCATATATTTT CASSRDTGNTIYF
TRBJ1-2 TRBD1 . TRBV5-1 TGCGCCAGCAGCTTAACCCCGGGACAGCGAAGAATTAACTATGGCTACACCTTC CASSLTPGQRRINYGYTF
TRBJ1-5 . once TRBV30 TGTGCCTGGTCTAGTGGGAGCCTCAGCAATCAGCCCCAGCATTTT CAWSSGSLSNQPQHF
TRBJ1-2 . once TRBV5-5 TGTGCCAGCAGCTTGACGGACAGCTATGGCTACACCTTC CASSLTDSYGYTF
TRBJ1-1 . once TRBV11-2 TGTGCCAGCAGCTTATACCTGGACAGAAACACTGAAGCTTTCTTT CASSLYLDRNTEAFF
TRBJ1-4 . . TRBV7-9 TGTGCCAGCAGCTTAGCGTCTGGGTTACCCCCAGGGGTAGTAGAAAAACTGTTTTTT CASSLASGLPPGVVEKLFF
TRBJ1-4 . . TRBV9 TGTGCCAGCAGCGTAGCGGGGGTTAATGAAAAACTGTTTTTT CASSVAGVNEKLFF
TRBJ1-4 . . TRBV4-1 TGCGCCAGCAGCCAAGAAGGCGGTCTCGAGGAAAAACTGTTTTTT CASSQEGGLEEKLFF
TRBJ2-7 TRBD2 . TRBV2 TGTGCCAGCAGTGGGGGGGGTGTGGGACGGAGCGAGCAGTACTTC CASSGGGVGRSEQYF
TRBJ2-7 TRBD2 once TRBV19 TGTGCCAGTAGGAGACTAGCGGGGGGCCCACCCTACGAGCAGTACTTC CASRRLAGGPPYEQYF
TRBJ1-6 . . TRBV10-3 TGTGCCATCAGTGAGTCGTCGAGACAGAACTATAATTCACCCCTCCACTTT CAISESSRQNYNSPLHF
TRBJ2-1 . . TRBV18 TGTGCCAGCTCACCCGACAGAAGCTCCTACAATGAGCAGTTCTTC CASSPDRSSYNEQFF
TRBJ1-1 TRBD1 . TRBV3-1/TRBV3-2 TGTGCCAGCAGCCCGATCAGGGGGAGGTACACTGAAGCTTTCTTT CASSPIRGRYTEAFF
TRBJ1-5 TRBD1 . TRBV24-1 TGTGCCACCAGGCAGGGGGCTAATCAGCCCCAGCATTTT CATRQGANQPQHF
TRBJ2-3 TRBD2 . TRBV19 TGTGCCAGTAGTAGGACTAGCGGGGGGGAGGCAGATACGCAGTATTTT CASSRTSGGEADTQYF